This TCR beta chain comes out of a study of blood T cell repertoires in COVID-19. TCRdb's copy holds only in-frame clones and misses some; the assay was immunoSEQ multiplex PCR. The table includes around 160,000 clones, around 79% detected once. Germline V gene data show CDR1 as MNHEY and CDR2 as SMNVEV (reference sequence). V was cut by 0 bases and J by 3 bases, with 12 bases left in between. The CDR3 consists of 15 residues. This sequence was found in a man aged 50 to 59 who had recovered from COVID-19. The rearrangement uses TRBV27 and TRBJ2-7; D perhaps matches TRBD2 (6 bases). Input material: PBMCs or T cells enriched from blood (not recorded which). CDR3 amino acids: CASSLSSSGDYEQYF. The CDR3, as DNA: TGTGCCAGCAGTTTATCTTCATCGGGGGACTACGAGCAGTACTTC.